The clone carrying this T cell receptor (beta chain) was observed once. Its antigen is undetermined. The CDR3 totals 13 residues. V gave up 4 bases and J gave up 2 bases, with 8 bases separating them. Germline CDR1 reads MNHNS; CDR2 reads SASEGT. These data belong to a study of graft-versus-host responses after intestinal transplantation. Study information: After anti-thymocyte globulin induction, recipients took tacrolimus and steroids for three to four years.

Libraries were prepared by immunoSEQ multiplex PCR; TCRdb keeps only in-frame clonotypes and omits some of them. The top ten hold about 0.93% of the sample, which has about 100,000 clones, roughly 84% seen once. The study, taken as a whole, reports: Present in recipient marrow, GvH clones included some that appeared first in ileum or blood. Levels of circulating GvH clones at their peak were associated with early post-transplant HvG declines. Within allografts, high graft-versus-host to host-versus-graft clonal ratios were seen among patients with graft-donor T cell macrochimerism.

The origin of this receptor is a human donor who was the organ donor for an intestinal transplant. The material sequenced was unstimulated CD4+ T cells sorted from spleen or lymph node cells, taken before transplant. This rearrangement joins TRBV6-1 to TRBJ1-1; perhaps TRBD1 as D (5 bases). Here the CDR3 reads CASSGQPNTEAFF. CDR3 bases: TGTGCCAGCAGTGGACAGCCTAACACTGAAGCTTTCTTT.